Below, 23 T cell receptor beta chains from the same sample are listed, as sequenced in a study of T cell changes during pregnancy in multiple sclerosis. Sequenced by immunoSEQ multiplex PCR; TCRdb stores in-frame clones only, minus some. The table includes tens of thousands of clones, about 89% detected once. The source material was CD4+ T cells from peripheral blood mononuclear cells, sampled in the second trimester of pregnancy. All receptors come from a female donor with multiple sclerosis, enrolled in a pregnancy study.

The gene calls are TRBV25-1 and TRBJ1-5; TRBD1 is a possible D gene (6 bases). The V and J ends lost 6 bases and 3 bases respectively, with 15 bases between them. CDR3 size: 15 residues. Looked up from germline, CDR1 is MGHDK and CDR2 is SYGVNS. CDR3 loop: CASREKGHSNQPQHF. The CDR3 region has the DNA TGTGCCAGCAGAGAAAAGGGACACTCCAATCAGCCCCAGCATTTT.

This chain connects TRBV19 to TRBJ1-6; D possibly corresponds to TRBD1 (5 bases). This CDR3 comprises 15 residues. With 8 bases removed from V and 7 bases from J, the gap between germline ends came to 18 bases. CDR1 is LNHDA and CDR2 is SQIVND in the germline V gene (reference sequence). CDR3 region: CASRGNGGVNSPLHF. DNA for the CDR3: TGTGCCAGTCGTGGAAACGGGGGGGTAAATTCACCCCTCCACTTT. The whole variable domain, filled in from reference TRBV19 and TRBJ1-6, reads DGGITQSPKYLFRKEGQNVTLSCEQNLNHDAMYWYRQDPGQGLRLIYYSQIVNDFQKGDIAEGYSVSREKKESFPLTVTSAQKNPTAFYLCASRGNGGVNSPLHFGNGTRLTVT.

This chain joins TRBV18 and TRBJ2-3, with 11 bases identical to TRBD2. The CDR3 consists of 17 residues. J was trimmed by 5 bases and V by 2 bases; bases with no gene match: 9. The germline CDR1 and CDR2 sequences are KGHSH and LQKENI. CDR3 DNA: TGTGCCAGCTCACCAGGTCCTAGCGGGAGGCGGAGAGATACGCAGTATTTT. It codes for CASSPGPSGRRRDTQYF.

The J gene is TRBJ2-3, the V gene TRBV5-5; TRBD2 agrees at 8 bases. Trimming at V came to 1 base and at J to 2 bases, leaving 3 bases not matched to a gene. This CDR3 is built from 15 residues. Germline V gene data show CDR1 as SGHKS and CDR2 as YYEKEE (reference sequence). CDR3 region: CASSLTGGDTDTQYF. CDR3 bases: TGTGCCAGCAGCTTGACGGGGGGGGACACAGATACGCAGTATTTT.

The genes are TRBV29-1 and TRBJ2-7; D unresolved. Trimming took 5 bases from V and 1 from J, leaving 12 bases between them. This CDR3 is 13 amino acids long. Germline values: CDR1 SQVTM, CDR2 ANQGSEA. The DNA of the CDR3 is TGCAGCGTTTCTGACTCGCCATCCTACGAGCAGTACTTC. Its protein product is CSVSDSPSYEQYF.

V gene TRBV9 combines with J gene TRBJ2-5, with 7 bases identical to TRBD1. Germline values: CDR1 SGDLS, CDR2 YYNGEE. J was trimmed by 4 bases and V by 4 bases; bases with no gene match: 16. The CDR3 extends over 17 amino acids. This chain's CDR3 is CASSLGPTGARGETQYF. DNA for the CDR3: TGTGCCAGCAGCCTGGGCCCCACAGGGGCCAGGGGAGAGACCCAGTACTTC.

V usage is TRBV13 and J usage is TRBJ2-2; D perhaps matches TRBD2 (8 bases). The CDR3 is made up of 15 amino acids. Germline V gives CDR1 PRHDT, CDR2 FYEKMQ (reference sequence). The germline V and J ends were trimmed by 5 bases and 6 bases, with 16 bases remaining between them. DNA of the CDR3: TGTGCCAGCAGCCCTCGGGAGGGGGCCGCCGGGGAGCTGTTTTTT. It translates to CASSPREGAAGELFF.

This sequence joins TRBV7-9 and TRBJ1-1; D uncertain. Germline V gene lookup returns CDR1 SEHNR and CDR2 FQNEAQ (reference sequence). The CDR3 totals 14 residues. V lost 2 bases to trimming and J lost 4 bases, with 11 bases between them. The CDR3 DNA follows: TGTGCCAGCAGCTTATCGAGTCTATTCACTGAAGCTTTCTTT. As protein: CASSLSSLFTEAFF.

The chain couples TRBV28 to TRBJ2-7; tentatively, D is TRBD1 (6 bases). The CDR3 extends over 13 amino acids. Germline V gene sequence: CDR1 MDHEN, CDR2 SYDVKM. Trimming took off 10 bases at V and 0 bases at J, with 13 bases between the two ends. CDR3: CATTRGDSYEQYF. Written as DNA, the CDR3 is TGTGCCACAACCAGGGGTGACTCCTACGAGCAGTACTTC. The full variable domain, completed using reference TRBV28 and TRBJ2-7, is DVKVTQSSRYLVKRTGEKVFLECVQDMDHENMFWYRQDPGLGLRLIYFSYDVKMKEKGDIPEGYSVSREKKERFSLILESASTNQTSMYLCATTRGDSYEQYFGPGTRLTVT.

Regarding this clone: This same CDR3 is encoded by further DNA sequences in the sample. The rearrangement joins TRBV7-3 to TRBJ1-1, with D perhaps TRBD1 (5 bases). V gave up 5 bases and J gave up 2 bases, with 9 bases separating them. Germline CDR1 and CDR2: SGHTA and FQGTGA. This CDR3 is built from 13 residues. The CDR3 DNA sequence: TGTGCCAGCAGCCCAGGACAAAACACTGAAGCTTTCTTT. It is translated as CASSPGQNTEAFF.

The V and J genes are TRBV7-9 and TRBJ1-5; possible D gene TRBD1, 5 bases. The CDR3 spans 14 residues. Germline V gene lookup returns CDR1 SEHNR and CDR2 FQNEAQ (reference sequence). V was trimmed by 5 bases and J by 5 bases, leaving 13 bases between them. The CDR3, as DNA: TGTGCCAGCAGCGAAGGCAGGGATCATCAGCCCCAGCATTTT. Amino acid sequence: CASSEGRDHQPQHF.

The V call is TRBV12-5, the J call TRBJ2-2, with D possibly being TRBD2 (5 bases). In germline, CDR1 is LGHNT, CDR2 FRNRAP. CDR3 length equals 14 residues. V dropped 6 bases and J dropped 0 bases, with 8 bases sitting between them. The CDR3 nucleotides read TGTGCTAGTGGGGAGGCCGCGAACACCGGGGAGCTGTTTTTT. It is translated as CASGEAANTGELFF.

The gene calls are TRBV4-1 and TRBJ2-1, with 9 bases identical to TRBD2. Trimming took 0 bases from V and 9 from J; bases not matched to a gene: 9. CDR1 MGHRA and CDR2 YSYEKL come from the germline V gene. The CDR3 totals 16 residues. CDR3 in amino acids: CASSQDLRGGRGEQFF. The CDR3 region has the DNA TGCGCCAGCAGCCAAGATCTGCGGGGGGGCCGTGGTGAGCAGTTCTTC.

V is TRBV19 and J is TRBJ2-1, with TRBD2 matching 13 bases. CDR1 is LNHDA and CDR2 is SQIVND in the germline V gene (reference sequence). Trimming cost V 10 bases and J 9 bases; bases outside gene matches: 9. The CDR3 is 14 amino acids. The CDR3 DNA is TGTGCCACCGGGGGACTAGCGGGATGGGGTGAGCAGTTCTTC. Encoded protein: CATGGLAGWGEQFF.

This chain joins TRBV27 and TRBJ2-2, with D possibly being TRBD2 (7 bases). The CDR3 runs 16 residues. Germline assignment: CDR1 MNHEY and CDR2 SMNVEV (reference sequence). V was pared by 4 bases and J by 2 bases, with 14 bases between. The CDR3 is CASSSWGGGNTGELFF. The DNA for the CDR3 is TGTGCCAGCAGTTCCTGGGGGGGCGGAAACACCGGGGAGCTGTTTTTT.

This clone has more than one count but fewer than ten. V is TRBV19 and J is TRBJ1-5, with 8 positions matching TRBD1. This CDR3 is built from 18 residues. CDR1 and CDR2 (germline): LNHDA, SQIVND (reference sequence). Losses at the gene ends were 7 bases for V and 6 bases for J; bases not matched to a gene: 20. The DNA for the CDR3 is TGTGCCAGTACCCCGACCCGGGACAGGCTTCTCGTAAGTCAGCCCCAGCATTTT. It codes for CASTPTRDRLLVSQPQHF.

The V gene is TRBV5-4, the J gene TRBJ1-6; no clear D gene. The V gene's germline CDR1 is SGHNT and CDR2 YYREEE (reference sequence). This CDR3 contains 13 residues. The V end was cut by 1 base, the J end by 10 bases, with 9 bases between. The CDR3 sequence is CASSLLVGSPLHF. The CDR3 coding sequence is TGTGCCAGCAGCTTGTTGGTGGGCTCACCCCTCCACTTT.

V and J are TRBV7-8 and TRBJ2-2; 7 bases are a match to TRBD1. Trimming cost V 5 bases and J 8 bases; bases outside gene matches: 14. This CDR3 comprises 16 residues. The germline gives CDR1 SGHVS, CDR2 FQNEAQ. CDR3 sequence reads: CASSPSRGTLRGELFF. The CDR3 nucleotides are TGTGCCAGCAGCCCCTCCAGGGGGACCTTAAGGGGGGAGCTGTTTTTT.

The V gene is TRBV2, the J gene TRBJ2-4; 11 nucleotides agree with TRBD2. CDR3 length: 19 amino acids. Germline V gene sequence: CDR1 SNHLY, CDR2 FYNNEI. V lost 2 bases and J lost 1; bases outside the gene matches: 10. For the CDR3, the DNA is TGTGCCAGCAGTGAACTAGCGGGGGGTGTCGGGGGTGCCAAAAACATTCAGTACTTC. Its protein is CASSELAGGVGGAKNIQYF.

The chain links TRBV5-6 to TRBJ2-1, with 7 bases fitting TRBD1. This CDR3 region has 14 residues. J lost 10 bases, V lost 4 bases, and 11 bases had no gene match. The germline V gene has CDR1 SGHDT and CDR2 YYEEEE. The CDR3: CASSRTGTRQEQFF. The CDR3 DNA sequence: TGTGCCAGCAGCCGGACAGGCACCCGGCAAGAGCAGTTCTTC.

The chain employs TRBV7-3 and TRBJ2-1; 8 nucleotides line up with TRBD1. The germline gives CDR1 SGHTA, CDR2 FQGTGA. The CDR3 length is 15 residues. V trimming: 6 bases; J trimming: 8 bases; junction bases outside the gene matches: 12. CDR3: CASSYDRGSWDEQFF. CDR3 DNA: TGTGCCAGCAGTTACGACAGGGGCTCTTGGGATGAGCAGTTCTTC. The variable domain in full, completed from reference TRBV7-3 and TRBJ2-1, reads GAGVSQTPSNKVTEKGKYVELRCDPISGHTALYWYRQSLGQGPEFLIYFQGTGAADDSGLPNDRFFAVRPEGSVSTLKIQRTERGDSAVYLCASSYDRGSWDEQFFGPGTRLTVL.

The rearrangement uses TRBV28 and TRBJ1-5; 10 nucleotides align to TRBD1. Germline CDR1 MDHEN, CDR2 SYDVKM. With 4 bases clipped from V and 3 bases from J, the junction kept 9 bases outside the gene matches. The CDR3 contains 17 residues. CDR3 nucleotides: TGTGCCAGCAGTTCAGGGACAGGGGACTGGGCCAATCAGCCCCAGCATTTT. This encodes CASSSGTGDWANQPQHF.

The CDR3 protein is CASSPGFSSYGYTF. CDR3 nucleotides: TGTGCCAGCAGCCCGGGATTTTCGAGCTATGGCTACACCTTC. The chain is built from TRBV11-3 and TRBJ1-2; D is unresolved. V lost 5 bases and J lost 4, with 14 bases in between. CDR3 length: 14 amino acids. CDR1 is SGHNT and CDR2 is YENEEA in the germline V gene.